Each of the 3 T cell receptor beta chains below was sequenced from the same sample in a study of blood T cell repertoires in COVID-19 (dated by TCRdb to 2020 to 2022). The library was prepared using the immunoSEQ multiplex PCR assay. Here the immuneACCESS table is served through TCRdb, limited to in-frame sequences with V and J called. Missing clones are a known gap in these copies; in checked studies unresolved V genes cover under half, and the rest lacks a known reason. The sample has 160,000 or so clones on record, over 70% of them singletons. The ten largest make up less than 4% of the sample. The sequencing input was PBMCs or T cells enriched from blood (not recorded which). Every receptor here comes from a woman aged 55 to 70 who had recovered from COVID-19.

This clone has a handful of counts. The chain couples TRBV6-2 or TRBV6-3 to TRBJ1-1; 10 nucleotides align to TRBD1. Germline V CDR1 and CDR2: MNHEY, SVGEGT. This CDR3 is 17 amino acids long. V trimming: 2 bases; J trimming: 5 bases; junction bases outside the gene matches: 11. The CDR3, as DNA: TGTGCCAGCAGTTACCGTTATTCCGGGACAGGGGCAACTGAAGCTTTCTTT. Protein product: CASSYRYSGTGATEAFF.

This clone has only one observation. This chain links TRBV11-2 with TRBJ1-1; D is perhaps TRBD1 (6 bases). The CDR3 spans 14 residues. Germline V lookup: CDR1 SGHAT, CDR2 FQNNGV. V was trimmed by 5 bases and J by 0 bases, leaving 10 bases between them. CDR3 bases: TGTGCCAGCAGCAAAGGGGGAATGAACACTGAAGCTTTCTTT. Translating gives CASSKGGMNTEAFF.

The rearrangement joins TRBV4-1 to TRBJ2-3, with TRBD1 identical over 8 bases. Germline CDR1 and CDR2: MGHRA and YSYEKL. The V gene end was trimmed by 2 bases and the J gene end by 0 bases; junction bases not matched to a gene: 4. The CDR3 runs to 16 residues. CDR3 in DNA: TGCGCCAGCAGCCAACAGGGGGCAATGAGCACAGATACGCAGTATTTT. Protein: CASSQQGAMSTDTQYF.